The T cell receptor (beta chain) under discussion was sequenced for a study of response to subunit inactivated influenza vaccine. This clonotype has just a few counts. Its cognate antigen is unknown. Via MiXCR, TCRdb re-called the RT-PCR reads, giving one row per CDR3 protein. The sample contains hundreds of thousands of distinct CDR3 sequences, 12% of which appear only once. The V gene lost 3 bases and the J gene lost 0 bases, with 12 bases spanning the gap. Germline V gene lookup returns CDR1 LNHDA and CDR2 SQIVND (reference sequence). The CDR3 extends over 16 amino acids. General observations from the study: A suggestion made by the authors is that each seasonal influenza vaccination recruits few new T cells.

Sequences were derived from PBMCs from blood, sampled on the day of vaccination. The clonotype comes from a man aged 50 to 60 who received an inactivated influenza vaccine. V and J are TRBV19 and TRBJ1-5; D may be TRBD1 (6 bases). The CDR3 region is CASSIQTGISNQPQHF. The CDR3 nucleotides read TGTGCCAGTAGTATCCAGACAGGAATTAGCAATCAGCCCCAGCATTTT. The entire variable domain, with the rest obtained from reference TRBV19 and TRBJ1-5, is as follows: DGGITQSPKYLFRKEGQNVTLSCEQNLNHDAMYWYRQDPGQGLRLIYYSQIVNDFQKGDIAEGYSVSREKKESFPLTVTSAQKNPTAFYLCASSIQTGISNQPQHFGDGTRLSIL.